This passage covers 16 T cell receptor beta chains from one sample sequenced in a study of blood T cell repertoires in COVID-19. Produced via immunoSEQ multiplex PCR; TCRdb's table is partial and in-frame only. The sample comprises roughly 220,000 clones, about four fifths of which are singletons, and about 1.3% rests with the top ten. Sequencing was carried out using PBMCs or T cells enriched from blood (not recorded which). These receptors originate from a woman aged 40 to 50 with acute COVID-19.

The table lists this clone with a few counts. DNA for the CDR3: TGTGCCAGCAGCCAAGCCAAGACGGGACTAGCGGGAGCGGTTGAGCAGTTCTTC. Protein product: CASSQAKTGLAGAVEQFF. The V gene is TRBV3-1 (or the pseudogene TRBV3-2), the J gene TRBJ2-1; TRBD2 aligns across 14 bases. With 1 base clipped from V and 9 bases from J, the junction kept 11 bases outside the gene matches. The CDR3 contains 18 residues. Germline V gives CDR1 LGHDT, CDR2 YNNKEL (reference sequence).

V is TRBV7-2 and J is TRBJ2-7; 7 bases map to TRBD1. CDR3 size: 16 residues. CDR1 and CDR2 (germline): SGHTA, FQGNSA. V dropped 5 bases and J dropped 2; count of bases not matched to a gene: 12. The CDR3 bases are TGTGCCAGCAGCCCCGAGAGGGGACAGCTTGCCTACGAGCAGTACTTC. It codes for CASSPERGQLAYEQYF.

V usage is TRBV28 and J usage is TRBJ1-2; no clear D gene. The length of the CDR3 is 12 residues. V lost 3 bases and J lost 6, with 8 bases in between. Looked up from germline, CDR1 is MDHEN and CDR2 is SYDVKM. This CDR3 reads CASSLEEDGYTF. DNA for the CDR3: TGTGCCAGCAGTTTGGAGGAGGATGGCTACACCTTC.

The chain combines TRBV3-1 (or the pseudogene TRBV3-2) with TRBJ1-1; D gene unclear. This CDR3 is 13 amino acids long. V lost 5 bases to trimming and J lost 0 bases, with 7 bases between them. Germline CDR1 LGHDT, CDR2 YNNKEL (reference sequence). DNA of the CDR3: TGTGCCAGCAGCAAAGGGCTGAACACTGAAGCTTTCTTT. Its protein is CASSKGLNTEAFF.

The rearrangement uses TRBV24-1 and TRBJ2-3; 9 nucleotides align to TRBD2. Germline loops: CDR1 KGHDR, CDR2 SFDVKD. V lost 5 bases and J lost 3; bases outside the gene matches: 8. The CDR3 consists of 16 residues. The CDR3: CATSAGGLAKTDTQYF. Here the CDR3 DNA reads TGTGCCACCAGTGCAGGGGGACTAGCAAAAACAGATACGCAGTATTTT.

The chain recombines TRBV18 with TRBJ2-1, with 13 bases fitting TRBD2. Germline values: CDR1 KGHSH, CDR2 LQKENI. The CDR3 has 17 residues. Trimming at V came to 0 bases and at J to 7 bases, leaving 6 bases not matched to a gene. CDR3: CASSPPGGLAGANEQFF. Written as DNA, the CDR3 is TGTGCCAGCTCACCACCTGGCGGACTAGCGGGGGCAAATGAGCAGTTCTTC.

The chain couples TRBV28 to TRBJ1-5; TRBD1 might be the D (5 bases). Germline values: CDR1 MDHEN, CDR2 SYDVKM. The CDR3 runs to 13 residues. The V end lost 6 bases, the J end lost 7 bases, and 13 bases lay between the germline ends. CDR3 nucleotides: TGTGCCAGCAGGTCTGGGGGGGTCCAGCCCCAGCATTTT. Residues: CASRSGGVQPQHF.

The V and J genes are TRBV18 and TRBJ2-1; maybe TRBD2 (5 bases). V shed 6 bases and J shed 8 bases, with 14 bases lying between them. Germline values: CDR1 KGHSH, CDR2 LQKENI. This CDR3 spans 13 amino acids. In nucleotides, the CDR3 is TGTGCCAGCTCTTCGGGAACTGAGGATGAGCAGTTCTTC. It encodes CASSSGTEDEQFF.

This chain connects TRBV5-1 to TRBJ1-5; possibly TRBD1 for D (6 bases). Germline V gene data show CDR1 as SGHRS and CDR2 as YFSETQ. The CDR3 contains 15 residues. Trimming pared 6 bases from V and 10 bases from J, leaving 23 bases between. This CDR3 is CASTFTGTRRGPQHF. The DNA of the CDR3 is TGCGCCAGCACCTTTACAGGGACCCGCAGGGGTCCCCAGCATTTT.

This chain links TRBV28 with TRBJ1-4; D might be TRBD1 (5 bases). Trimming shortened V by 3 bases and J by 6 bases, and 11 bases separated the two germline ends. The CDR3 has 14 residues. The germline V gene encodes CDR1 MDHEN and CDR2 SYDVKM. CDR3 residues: CASSFEPGYEKLFF. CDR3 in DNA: TGTGCCAGCAGTTTTGAGCCAGGGTATGAAAAACTGTTTTTT.

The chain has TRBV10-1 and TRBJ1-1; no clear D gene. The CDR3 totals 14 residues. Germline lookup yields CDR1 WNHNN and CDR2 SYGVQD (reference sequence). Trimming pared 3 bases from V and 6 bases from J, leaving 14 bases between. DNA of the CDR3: TGCGCCAGCAGTGAAGGCCGGGGTTCAGCTGAAGCTTTCTTT. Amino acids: CASSEGRGSAEAFF.

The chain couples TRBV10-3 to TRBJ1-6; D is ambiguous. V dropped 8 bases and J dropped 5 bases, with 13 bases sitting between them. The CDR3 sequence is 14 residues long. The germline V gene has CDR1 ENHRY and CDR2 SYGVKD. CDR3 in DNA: TGTGCCATCCGTGGTTCAGTGGATAATTCACCCCTCCACTTT. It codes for CAIRGSVDNSPLHF.

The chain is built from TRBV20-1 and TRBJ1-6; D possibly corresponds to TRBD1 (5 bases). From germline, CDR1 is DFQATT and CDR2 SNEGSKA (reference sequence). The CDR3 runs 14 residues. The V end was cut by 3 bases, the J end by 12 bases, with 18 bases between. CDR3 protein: CSASWGERSRPLHF. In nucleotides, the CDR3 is TGCAGTGCTAGTTGGGGGGAACGGTCCCGACCCCTCCACTTT.

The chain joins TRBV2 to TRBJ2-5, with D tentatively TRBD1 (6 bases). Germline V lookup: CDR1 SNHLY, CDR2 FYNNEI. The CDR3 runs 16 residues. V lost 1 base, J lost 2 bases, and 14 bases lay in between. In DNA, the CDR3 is TGTGCCAGCAGTGAAGGTGGGGCAGGGGATCAAGAGACCCAGTACTTC. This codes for CASSEGGAGDQETQYF.

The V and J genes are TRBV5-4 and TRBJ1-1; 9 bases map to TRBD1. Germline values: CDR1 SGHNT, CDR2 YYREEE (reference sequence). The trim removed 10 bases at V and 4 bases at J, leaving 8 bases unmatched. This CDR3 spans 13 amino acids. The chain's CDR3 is CASWTGAATEAFF. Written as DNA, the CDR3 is TGTGCCTCTTGGACAGGGGCCGCCACTGAAGCTTTCTTT.

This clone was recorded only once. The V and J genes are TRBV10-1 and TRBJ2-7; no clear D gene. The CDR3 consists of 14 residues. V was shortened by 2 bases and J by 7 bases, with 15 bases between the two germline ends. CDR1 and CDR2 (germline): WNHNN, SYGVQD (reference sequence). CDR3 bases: TGCGCCAGCAGTGAGAGGCAGGTTCCGCTGGAGCAGTACTTC. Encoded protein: CASSERQVPLEQYF.